What follows are 16 T cell receptor beta chains derived from one specimen sequenced in a study of T cells in Graves' hyperthyroidism and ophthalmopathy. RNA transcripts yielded amplified TCR beta CDR3 regions. TCR CDR3 underwent first-round RT-PCR with the HTBI primer set. TCRdb called the multiplex PCR reads again in MiXCR, with one record for every CDR3 protein. This table holds approximately 330,000 distinct CDR3 sequences, approximately 13% found once. Sequencing used blood. The receptor set was obtained from a woman between 40 and 50 years old with Graves' ophthalmopathy.

This clonotype came up a few times. The rearrangement uses TRBV14 and TRBJ2-1; D perhaps matches TRBD1 (5 bases). From germline, CDR1 is SGHDN and CDR2 FVKESK. The CDR3 spans 17 residues. The V end lost 3 bases, the J end lost 10 bases, and 25 bases lay between the germline ends. CDR3 region: CASSHQSKGRYPGEQFF. Written as DNA, the CDR3 is TGTGCCAGCAGCCATCAGTCGAAGGGGCGGTACCCGGGCGAGCAGTTCTTC.

This clonotype was observed at least ten times. The rearrangement joins TRBV11-2 to TRBJ2-5, with TRBD1 matching 9 bases. The CDR3 loop spans 15 amino acids. From germline, CDR1 is SGHAT and CDR2 FQNNGV. The J segment lost 3 bases and the V segment lost 4 bases, leaving 6 bases of the junction unmatched. CDR3 sequence (DNA): TGTGCCAGCAGCTCATCCGGGACAGGGAAAGAGACCCAGTACTTC. Protein sequence: CASSSSGTGKETQYF.

This clonotype was seen more than once but under ten times. The chain has TRBV20-1 and TRBJ2-5; perhaps TRBD2 as D (5 bases). The CDR3 covers 12 residues. CDR1 DFQATT and CDR2 SNEGSKA come from the germline V gene (reference sequence). V was cut by 0 bases and J by 5 bases, with 7 bases left in between. CDR3 sequence: CSARDERETQYF. Here the CDR3 DNA reads TGCAGTGCTAGAGATGAGCGGGAGACCCAGTACTTC.

This clonotype was counted only a few times. This chain connects TRBV4-1 to TRBJ2-1, with TRBD2 matching over 14 bases. The end of the DNA fits TRBJ2-7 better, so the J call may be wrong. The length of the CDR3 is 14 residues. Germline CDR1 reads MGHRA; CDR2 reads YSYEKL. CDR3 DNA: TGCGCCAGCAGCAAGGGACTAGCGGGAGATGAGCAGTACTTC. This codes for CASSKGLAGDEQYF.

This clonotype was seen at least ten times. The chain carries TRBV7-9 and TRBJ2-5; 8 bases line up with TRBD1. The CDR3 spans 14 residues. From germline, CDR1 is SEHNR and CDR2 FQNEAQ (reference sequence). J gave up 4 bases and V 7 bases, and 8 bases lay outside the gene matches. CDR3 residues: CASMWTGKGETQYF. DNA of the CDR3: TGTGCCAGCATGTGGACAGGGAAGGGAGAGACCCAGTACTTC.

CDR3 sequence: CSASEAGSTDTQYF. CDR3 nucleotides: TGCAGTGCCTCAGAGGCGGGTAGCACAGATACGCAGTATTTT. The gene calls are TRBV20-1 and TRBJ2-3, with D tentatively TRBD2 (5 bases). V dropped 6 bases and J dropped 0 bases, with 13 bases sitting between them. The germline CDR1 and CDR2 sequences are DFQATT and SNEGSKA (reference sequence). The CDR3 length is 14 residues.

The sample holds a few counts of this clonotype. The chain carries TRBV19 and TRBJ2-3; tentative D call: TRBD2 (6 bases). The CDR3 runs 15 residues. CDR1 and CDR2 from the germline V gene are LNHDA and SQIVND (reference sequence). The V end was cut by 6 bases, the J end by 6 bases, with 19 bases between. The CDR3 DNA sequence: TGTGCCAGTAGCAAAAGGGACTCGCAGGCGGATACGCAGTATTTT. This sequence encodes CASSKRDSQADTQYF.

The chain uses TRBV20-1 and TRBJ2-2; 10 bases agree with TRBD2. Germline CDR1 and CDR2: DFQATT and SNEGSKA (reference sequence). The CDR3 spans 15 residues. The V segment lost 6 bases and the J segment 7 bases; nucleotides outside the gene matches: 11. The CDR3 loop is CSAHQAGGEGGELFF. The DNA for the CDR3 is TGCAGTGCCCATCAAGCGGGAGGGGAAGGCGGGGAGCTGTTTTTT.

This clonotype was found many times. The chain is built from TRBV7-9 and TRBJ2-1; 8 bases agree with TRBD1. The CDR3 contains 15 residues. V lost 2 bases to trimming and J lost 5 bases; unmatched junction nucleotides: 5. CDR1 and CDR2 from the germline V gene are SEHNR and FQNEAQ (reference sequence). In DNA form, the CDR3 reads TGTGCCAGCAGCTTATGGCGACAGGGGAACAATGAGCAGTTCTTC. Amino acid sequence: CASSLWRQGNNEQFF.

The genes are TRBV20-1 and TRBJ2-7, with 8 bases matching TRBD2. CDR1 DFQATT and CDR2 SNEGSKA come from the germline V gene (reference sequence). V shed 2 bases and J 3 bases; nucleotides not matched to a gene: 6. The CDR3 loop spans 14 amino acids. The CDR3 here is CSARPSGGIYEQYF. The CDR3 region has the DNA TGCAGTGCTAGACCCAGCGGGGGAATCTACGAGCAGTACTTC.

This clonotype was recorded at least ten times. The chain joins TRBV12-5 to TRBJ2-7; possible D gene TRBD1, 5 bases. Germline CDR1 is LGHNT and CDR2 is FRNRAP. CDR3 length: 16 residues. The V gene lost 0 bases and the J gene lost 2 bases, with 14 bases spanning the gap. CDR3 in DNA: TGTGCTAGTGGTTTGGTACAGGCTGGTCCTACCTACGAGCAGTACTTC. Encoded protein: CASGLVQAGPTYEQYF.

This clonotype was counted ten times or more. CDR3 DNA sequence: TGTGCCAGCTTGGGTTGGAGAGTTCGCAGTAGGAGCTCCTACGAGCAGTACTTC. It yields the protein CASLGWRVRSRSSYEQYF. V and J are TRBV6-1 and TRBJ2-7; D not resolved. This CDR3 is built from 18 residues. Germline CDR1 reads MNHNS; CDR2 reads SASEGT. V was clipped by 8 bases and J by 0 bases, with 26 bases between them.

As concerns this clonotype: It may be a read error: a sequence one base away is much more abundant. This rearrangement joins TRBV20-1 to TRBJ2-1, with 8 bases fitting TRBD2. This CDR3 comprises 14 residues. Trimming took 6 bases from V and 10 from J; bases not matched to a gene: 14. Germline values: CDR1 DFQATT, CDR2 SNEGSKA (reference sequence). The CDR3 loop reads CSAGGGSTAGEQFF. The CDR3 nucleotides read TGCAGTGCCGGGGGGGGTTCAACGGCGGGGGAGCAGTTCTTC.

In its sample, this clonotype was seen a few times. The J gene is TRBJ2-1, the V gene TRBV20-1; no definite D call. The CDR3 contains 14 residues. The germline V gene encodes CDR1 DFQATT and CDR2 SNEGSKA (reference sequence). V lost 0 bases to trimming and J lost 2 bases, with 8 bases between them. The CDR3 is CSARDRFTYNEQFF. The CDR3 nucleotides are TGCAGTGCTAGAGATCGATTCACCTACAATGAGCAGTTCTTC.

This clonotype was recorded at least ten times. The chain combines TRBV25-1 with TRBJ1-1, with a possible D match to TRBD1 (5 bases). This CDR3 has 15 residues. Trimming left V 1 base short and J 1 base short, with 10 bases between. Germline CDR1 and CDR2: MGHDK and SYGVNS. In DNA, the CDR3 is TGTGCCAGCAGTGAATTTGCAGGGCGGAACACTGAAGCTTTCTTT. It yields the protein CASSEFAGRNTEAFF.

This clonotype showed up just a few times. CDR3 nucleotides: TGTGCCAGTAGAGAAGGATTTAGCAATCAGCCCCAGCATTTT. It specifies CASREGFSNQPQHF. The chain is built from TRBV19 and TRBJ1-5; D ambiguous. The CDR3 is 14 amino acids. The germline V and J ends were trimmed by 6 bases and 0 bases, with 9 bases remaining between them. Germline CDR1 LNHDA, CDR2 SQIVND (reference sequence).